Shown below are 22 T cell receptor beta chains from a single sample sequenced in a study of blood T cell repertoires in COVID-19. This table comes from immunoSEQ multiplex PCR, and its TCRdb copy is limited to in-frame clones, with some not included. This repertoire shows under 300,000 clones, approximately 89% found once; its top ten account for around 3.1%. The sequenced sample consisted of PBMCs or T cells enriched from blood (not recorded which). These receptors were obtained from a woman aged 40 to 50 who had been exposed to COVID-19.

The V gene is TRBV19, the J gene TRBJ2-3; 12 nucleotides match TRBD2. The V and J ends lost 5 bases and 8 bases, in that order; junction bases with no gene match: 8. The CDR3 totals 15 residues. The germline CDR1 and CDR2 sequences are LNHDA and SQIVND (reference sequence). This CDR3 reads CASSAGTSGSGTQYF. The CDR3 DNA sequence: TGTGCCAGTAGTGCCGGGACTAGCGGGTCAGGTACGCAGTATTTT.

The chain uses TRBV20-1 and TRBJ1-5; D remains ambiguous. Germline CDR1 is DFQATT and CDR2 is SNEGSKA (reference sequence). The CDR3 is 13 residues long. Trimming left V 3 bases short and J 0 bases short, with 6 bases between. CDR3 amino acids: CSASRGSNQPQHF. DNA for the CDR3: TGCAGTGCTAGTCGAGGTAGCAATCAGCCCCAGCATTTT.

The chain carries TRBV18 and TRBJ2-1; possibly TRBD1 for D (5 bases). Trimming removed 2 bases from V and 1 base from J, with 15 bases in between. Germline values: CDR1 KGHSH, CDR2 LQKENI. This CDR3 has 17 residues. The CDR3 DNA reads TGTGCCAGCTCACCATTAAGTGGTAGGGGTTCCTACAATGAGCAGTTCTTC. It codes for CASSPLSGRGSYNEQFF. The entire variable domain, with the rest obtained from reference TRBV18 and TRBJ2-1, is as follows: NAGVMQNPRHLVRRRGQEARLRCSPMKGHSHVYWYRQLPEEGLKFMVYLQKENIIDESGMPKERFSAEFPKEGPSILRIQQVVRGDSAAYFCASSPLSGRGSYNEQFFGPGTRLTVL.

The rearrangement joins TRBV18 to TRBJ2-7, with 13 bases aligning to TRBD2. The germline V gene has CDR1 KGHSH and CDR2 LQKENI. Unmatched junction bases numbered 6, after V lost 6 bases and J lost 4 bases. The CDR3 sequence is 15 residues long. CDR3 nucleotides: TGTGCCAGCTCTCAAGGGACTAGCGGGGCTTACGAGCAGTACGTC. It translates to CASSQGTSGAYEQYV.

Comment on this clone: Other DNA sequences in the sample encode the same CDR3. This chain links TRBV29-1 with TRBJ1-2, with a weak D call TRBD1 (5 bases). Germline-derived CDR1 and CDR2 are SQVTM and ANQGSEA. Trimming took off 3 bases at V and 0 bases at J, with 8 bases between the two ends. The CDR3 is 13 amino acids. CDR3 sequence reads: CSVDGRANYGYTF. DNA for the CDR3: TGCAGCGTTGACGGCAGGGCTAACTATGGCTACACCTTC.

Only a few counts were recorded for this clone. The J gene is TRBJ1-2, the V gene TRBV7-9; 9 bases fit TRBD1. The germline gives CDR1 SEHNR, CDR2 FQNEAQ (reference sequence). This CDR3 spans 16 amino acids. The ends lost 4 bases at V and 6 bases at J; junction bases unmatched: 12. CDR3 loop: CASSSPGTGLSDGYTF. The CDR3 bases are TGTGCCAGCAGCTCCCCCGGGACAGGGCTATCGGATGGCTACACCTTC.

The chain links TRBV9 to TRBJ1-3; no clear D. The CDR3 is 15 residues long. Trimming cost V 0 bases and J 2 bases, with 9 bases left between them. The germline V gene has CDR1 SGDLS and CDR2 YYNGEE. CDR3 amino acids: CASSVEGGAGNTIYF. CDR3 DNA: TGTGCCAGCAGCGTAGAAGGAGGTGCTGGAAACACCATATATTTT.

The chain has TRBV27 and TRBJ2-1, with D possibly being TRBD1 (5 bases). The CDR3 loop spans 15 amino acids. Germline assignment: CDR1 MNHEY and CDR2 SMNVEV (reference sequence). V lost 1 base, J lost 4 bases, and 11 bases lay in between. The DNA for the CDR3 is TGTGCCAGCAGTTTATTATACCACAGGTACAATGAGCAGTTCTTC. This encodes CASSLLYHRYNEQFF.

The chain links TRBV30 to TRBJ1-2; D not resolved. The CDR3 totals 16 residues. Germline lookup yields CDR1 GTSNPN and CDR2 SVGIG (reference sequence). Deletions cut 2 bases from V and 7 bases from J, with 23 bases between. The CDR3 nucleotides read TGTGCCTGGAGTTCCACCCGCGCAGGCGGGATTTCTGGCTACACCTTC. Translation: CAWSSTRAGGISGYTF.

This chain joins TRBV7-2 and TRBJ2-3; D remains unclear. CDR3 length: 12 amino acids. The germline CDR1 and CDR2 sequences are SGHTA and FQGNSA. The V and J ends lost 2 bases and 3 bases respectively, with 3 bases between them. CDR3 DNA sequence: TGTGCCAGCAGCTTACCAACAGATACGCAGTATTTT. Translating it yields CASSLPTDTQYF.

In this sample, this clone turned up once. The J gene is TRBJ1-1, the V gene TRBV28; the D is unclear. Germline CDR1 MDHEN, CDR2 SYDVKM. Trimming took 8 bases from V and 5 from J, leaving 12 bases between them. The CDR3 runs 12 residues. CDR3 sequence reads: CASHTWETEAFF. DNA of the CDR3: TGTGCCAGCCATACGTGGGAGACTGAAGCTTTCTTT.

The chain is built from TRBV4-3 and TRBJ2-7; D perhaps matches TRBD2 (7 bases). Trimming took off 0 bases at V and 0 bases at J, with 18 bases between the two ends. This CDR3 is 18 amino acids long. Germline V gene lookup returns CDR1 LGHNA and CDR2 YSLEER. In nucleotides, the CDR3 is TGCGCCAGCAGCCAAGATCTCGGGGGGCGCCTCAGCTCCTACGAGCAGTACTTC. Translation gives CASSQDLGGRLSSYEQYF.

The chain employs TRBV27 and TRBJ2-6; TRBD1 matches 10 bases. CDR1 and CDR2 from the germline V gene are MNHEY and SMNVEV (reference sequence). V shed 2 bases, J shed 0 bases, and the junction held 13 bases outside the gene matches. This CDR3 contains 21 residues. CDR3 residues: CASSLTGLRDRGTSGANVLTF. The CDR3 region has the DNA TGTGCCAGCAGTTTAACGGGATTAAGGGACAGGGGAACCTCTGGGGCCAACGTCCTGACTTTC.

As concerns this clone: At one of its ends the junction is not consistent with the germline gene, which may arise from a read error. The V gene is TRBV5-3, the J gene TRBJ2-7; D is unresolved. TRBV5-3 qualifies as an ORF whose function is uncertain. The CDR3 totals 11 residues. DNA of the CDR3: TGTGCCAGAAGCTCGCCGACACGCCAGCACTTC. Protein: CARSSPTRQHF.

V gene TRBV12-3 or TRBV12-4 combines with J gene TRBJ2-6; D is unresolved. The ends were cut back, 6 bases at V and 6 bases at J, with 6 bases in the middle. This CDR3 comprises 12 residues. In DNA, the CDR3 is TGTGCCAGCAGCCCATTGGCCAACGTCCTGACTTTC. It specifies CASSPLANVLTF.

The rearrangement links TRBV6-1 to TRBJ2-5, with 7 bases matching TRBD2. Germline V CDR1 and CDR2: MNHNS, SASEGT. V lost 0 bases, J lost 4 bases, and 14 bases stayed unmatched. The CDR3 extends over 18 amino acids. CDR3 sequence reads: CASSEAVAGVGFGETQYF. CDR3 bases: TGTGCCAGCAGTGAAGCAGTGGCGGGAGTGGGTTTTGGAGAGACCCAGTACTTC.

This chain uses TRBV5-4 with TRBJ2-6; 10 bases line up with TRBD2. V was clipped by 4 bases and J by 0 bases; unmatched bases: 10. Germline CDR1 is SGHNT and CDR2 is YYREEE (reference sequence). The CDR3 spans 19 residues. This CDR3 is CASSEKIAGGVSGANVLTF. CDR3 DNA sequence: TGTGCCAGCAGCGAAAAGATAGCGGGAGGTGTCTCTGGGGCCAACGTCCTGACTTTC.

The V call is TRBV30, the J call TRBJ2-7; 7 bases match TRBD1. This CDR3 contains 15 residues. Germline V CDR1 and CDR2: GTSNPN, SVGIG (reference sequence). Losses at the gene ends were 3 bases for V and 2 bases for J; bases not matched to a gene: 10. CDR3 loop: CAWSIGGPIPYEQYF. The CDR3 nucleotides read TGTGCCTGGAGCATAGGGGGCCCCATCCCCTACGAGCAGTACTTC.

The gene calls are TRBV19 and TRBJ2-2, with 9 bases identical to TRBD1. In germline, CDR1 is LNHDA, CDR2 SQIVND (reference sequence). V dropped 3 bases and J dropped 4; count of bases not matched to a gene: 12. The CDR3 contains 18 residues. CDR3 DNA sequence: TGTGCCAGTAGTATTGGGGGACAGGGAAGGTTTGGCACCGGGGAGCTGTTTTTT. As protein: CASSIGGQGRFGTGELFF.

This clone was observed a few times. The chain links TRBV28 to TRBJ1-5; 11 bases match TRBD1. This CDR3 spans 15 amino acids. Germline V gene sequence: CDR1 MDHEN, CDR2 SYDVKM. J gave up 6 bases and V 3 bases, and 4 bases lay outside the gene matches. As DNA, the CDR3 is TGTGCCAGCAGTTTGGGACAGGGGGGGGTTCAGCCCCAGCATTTT. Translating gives CASSLGQGGVQPQHF.

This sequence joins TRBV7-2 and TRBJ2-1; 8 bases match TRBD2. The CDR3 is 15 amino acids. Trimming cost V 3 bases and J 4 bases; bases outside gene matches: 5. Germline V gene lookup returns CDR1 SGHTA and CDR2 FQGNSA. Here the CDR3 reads CASSFSGGIYNEQFF. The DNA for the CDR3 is TGTGCCAGCAGCTTCTCGGGGGGGATTTACAATGAGCAGTTCTTC.

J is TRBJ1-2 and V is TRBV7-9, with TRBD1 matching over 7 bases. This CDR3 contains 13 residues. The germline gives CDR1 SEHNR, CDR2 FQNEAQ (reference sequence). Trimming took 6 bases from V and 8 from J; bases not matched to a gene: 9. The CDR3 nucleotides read TGTGCCAGCAGGATTACAGGGGATCAAGGCTACACCTTC. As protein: CASRITGDQGYTF.